The entry that follows covers one T cell receptor (beta chain) sequence. Germline CDR1 reads SGHTS; CDR2 reads YDEGEE. The V and J ends lost 4 bases and 7 bases respectively, with 21 bases between them. The CDR3 spans 15 residues. This sample was taken from a study of OX40 agonist ivuxolimab in advanced cancers. Whole-study context: Given to patients was ivuxolimab, an agonistic anti-OX40 (CD134) antibody. Three patients, one with hepatocellular carcinoma and two with cutaneous melanoma, responded partially.

Sequencing was performed with immunoSEQ multiplex PCR; in TCRdb, only in-frame clones are kept and a portion is missing. The sample holds 53,000 or so clones, approximately 90% seen once. This TCR came from an adult with an advanced solid tumor such as melanoma, head and neck, liver or kidney cancer. The chain links TRBV5-8 to TRBJ2-7; D perhaps matches TRBD1 (8 bases). The sequences come from CD4+ or CD8+ T cells sorted from blood, collected in a trial of the OX40 agonist ivuxolimab. CDR3 residues: CASSPWTGIGGEQYF. The CDR3 nucleotides are TGTGCCAGCAGCCCATGGACAGGGATCGGGGGGGAGCAGTACTTC.